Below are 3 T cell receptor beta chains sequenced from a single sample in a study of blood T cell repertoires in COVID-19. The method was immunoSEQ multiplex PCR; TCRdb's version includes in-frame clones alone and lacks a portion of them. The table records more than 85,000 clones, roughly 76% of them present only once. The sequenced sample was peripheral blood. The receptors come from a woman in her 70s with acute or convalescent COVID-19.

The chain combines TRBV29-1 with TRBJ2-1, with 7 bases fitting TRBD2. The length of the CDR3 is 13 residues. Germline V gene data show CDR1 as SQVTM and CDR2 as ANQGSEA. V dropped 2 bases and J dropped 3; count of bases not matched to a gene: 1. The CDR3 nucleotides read TGCAGCGTTGAATCTAGCGGCTACAATGAGCAGTTCTTC. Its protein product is CSVESSGYNEQFF.

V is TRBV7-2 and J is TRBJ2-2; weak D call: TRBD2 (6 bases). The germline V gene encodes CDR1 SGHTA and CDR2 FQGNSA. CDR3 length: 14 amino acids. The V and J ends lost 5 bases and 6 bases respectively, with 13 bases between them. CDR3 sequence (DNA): TGTGCCAGCAGCACGGGACTCGGGGCCGGGGAGCTGTTTTTT. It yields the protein CASSTGLGAGELFF. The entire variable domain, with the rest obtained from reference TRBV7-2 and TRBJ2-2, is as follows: GAGVSQSPSNKVTEKGKDVELRCDPISGHTALYWYRQSLGQGLEFLIYFQGNSAPDKSGLPSDRFSAERTGGSVSTLTIQRTQQEDSAVYLCASSTGLGAGELFFGEGSRLTVL.

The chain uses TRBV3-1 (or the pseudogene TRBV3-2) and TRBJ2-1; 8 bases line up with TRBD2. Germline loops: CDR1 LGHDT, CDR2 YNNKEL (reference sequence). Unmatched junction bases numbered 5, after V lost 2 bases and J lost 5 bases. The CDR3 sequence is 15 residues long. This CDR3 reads CASSQIAGINNEQFF. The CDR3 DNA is TGTGCCAGCAGCCAAATAGCGGGGATAAACAATGAGCAGTTCTTC.